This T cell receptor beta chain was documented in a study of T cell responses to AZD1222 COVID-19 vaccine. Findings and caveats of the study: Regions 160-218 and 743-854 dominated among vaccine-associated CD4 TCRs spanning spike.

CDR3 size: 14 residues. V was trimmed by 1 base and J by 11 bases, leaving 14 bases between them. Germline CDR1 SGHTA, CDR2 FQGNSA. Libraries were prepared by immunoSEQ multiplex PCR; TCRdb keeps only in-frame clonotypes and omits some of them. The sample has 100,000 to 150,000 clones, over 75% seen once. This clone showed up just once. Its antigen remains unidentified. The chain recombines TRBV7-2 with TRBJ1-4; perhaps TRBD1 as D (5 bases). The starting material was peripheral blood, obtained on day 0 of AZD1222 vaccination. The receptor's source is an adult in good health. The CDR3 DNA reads TGTGCCAGCAGCTTAGAGGACAAAATAGGGAAACTGTTTTTT. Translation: CASSLEDKIGKLFF. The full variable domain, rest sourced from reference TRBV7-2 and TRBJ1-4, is GAGVSQSPSNKVTEKGKDVELRCDPISGHTALYWYRQSLGQGLEFLIYFQGNSAPDKSGLPSDRFSAERTGGSVSTLTIQRTQQEDSAVYLCASSLEDKIGKLFFGSGTQLSVL.